This T cell receptor beta chain came from a study of cytomegalovirus exposure and HLA in healthy donors. Measured with immunoSEQ multiplex PCR; TCRdb has only the in-frame clones, and not every one. The profile shows fewer than 200,000 clones, around 84% of them singletons. The donors were part of the validation cohort of roughly 110 subjects. That cohort was separate from the first cohort, which comprised 500 to 700 subjects. Material: PBMCs. The receptor's source is a man aged 18 to 30 in good health and CMV-seropositive.

Written as DNA, the CDR3 is TGTGCCAGCAGTTTAGGGGATGACGGGGGGCCTAGCACAGATACGCAGTATTTT. Translated, it gives CASSLGDDGGPSTDTQYF. This chain joins TRBV28 and TRBJ2-3; TRBD2 is a possible D gene (7 bases). Trimming shortened V by 2 bases and J by 0 bases, and 18 bases separated the two germline ends. The CDR3 has 18 residues. CDR1 MDHEN and CDR2 SYDVKM come from the germline V gene.